This passage covers 22 T cell receptor beta chains from one sample sequenced in a study of blood T cell repertoires in COVID-19. Using immunoSEQ multiplex PCR, the repertoire was profiled, and TCRdb retains in-frame clones only, with some absent. The sample contains around 140,000 clones, roughly 86% of which appear only once. The material sequenced was peripheral blood. Receptors originate from a woman in her seventies with COVID-19, enrolled during active disease.

V gene TRBV19 combines with J gene TRBJ1-5, with unresolved D. Germline lookup yields CDR1 LNHDA and CDR2 SQIVND (reference sequence). The CDR3 contains 13 residues. V lost 9 bases and J lost 6, with 15 bases in between. The CDR3 DNA reads TGTGCCAGCCGATATTACGGTGGTCAGCCCCAGCATTTT. It translates to CASRYYGGQPQHF.

The chain couples TRBV28 to TRBJ2-3; 8 bases map to TRBD2. Germline CDR1 and CDR2: MDHEN and SYDVKM. There are 15 residues in the CDR3. J gave up 5 bases and V 6 bases, and 10 bases lay outside the gene matches. The CDR3 spells CASSSPGGQVDTQYF. The CDR3 region has the DNA TGTGCCAGCAGCAGCCCGGGGGGGCAGGTAGATACGCAGTATTTT.

This clone was recorded at least ten times. This chain uses TRBV10-3 with TRBJ1-5; possible D gene TRBD1, 6 bases. Trimming stripped 9 bases from V and 0 bases from J, with 12 bases between. This CDR3 comprises 14 residues. Germline assignment: CDR1 ENHRY and CDR2 SYGVKD. The CDR3 reads CAIGTQDSNQPQHF. The CDR3 DNA sequence: TGTGCCATTGGGACACAGGATAGCAATCAGCCCCAGCATTTT.

This chain links TRBV9 with TRBJ1-6; 8 bases map to TRBD1. CDR3 length equals 14 residues. V lost 7 bases and J lost 8; bases outside the gene matches: 8. The germline V gene has CDR1 SGDLS and CDR2 YYNGEE. The CDR3 sequence is CASSGGAGDSPLHF. In DNA, the CDR3 is TGTGCCAGCTCAGGGGGCGCCGGGGATTCACCCCTCCACTTT.

The chain carries TRBV6-6 and TRBJ2-2; 7 bases agree with TRBD1. The CDR3 has 15 residues. V shed 6 bases, J shed 1 base, and the junction held 5 bases outside the gene matches. Germline CDR1 is MNHNY and CDR2 is SVGAGI (reference sequence). The CDR3 reads CASRTGQRNTGELFF. CDR3 DNA: TGTGCCAGCAGGACAGGGCAGAGGAACACCGGGGAGCTGTTTTTT.

This clone was seen once. The genes are TRBV5-4 and TRBJ2-7; 10 bases match TRBD1. The CDR3 is made up of 15 amino acids. V was pared by 2 bases and J by 2 bases, with 4 bases of the junction left unmatched. Germline values: CDR1 SGHNT, CDR2 YYREEE (reference sequence). The CDR3 reads CASSLPGQGTYEQYF. The CDR3 coding sequence is TGTGCCAGCAGCTTACCGGGACAGGGGACCTACGAGCAGTACTTC.

The rearrangement uses TRBV19 and TRBJ2-7; D possibly corresponds to TRBD1 (6 bases). CDR3 size: 14 residues. The germline gives CDR1 LNHDA, CDR2 SQIVND (reference sequence). Trimming shortened V by 3 bases and J by 1 base, and 10 bases separated the two germline ends. The CDR3 DNA sequence: TGTGCCAGTAGTATTCGCAGGGGATCCTACGAGCAGTACTTC. Encoded protein: CASSIRRGSYEQYF.

This clone showed up just once. The V gene is TRBV6-2 or TRBV6-3, the J gene TRBJ1-1; D gene ambiguous. CDR1 is MNHEY, CDR2 SVGEGT, per germline. This CDR3 has 14 residues. V dropped 4 bases and J dropped 5 bases, with 14 bases sitting between them. Here the CDR3 DNA reads TGTGCCAGCAGTTTAACCCTACCGTTAACTGAAGCTTTCTTT. Encoded protein: CASSLTLPLTEAFF.

V gene TRBV5-1 combines with J gene TRBJ2-3; D might be TRBD1 (7 bases). The CDR3 loop spans 16 amino acids. Germline V lookup: CDR1 SGHRS, CDR2 YFSETQ. The germline V and J ends were trimmed by 1 base and 0 bases, with 12 bases remaining between them. CDR3 amino acids: CASSLRAGGSTDTQYF. CDR3 coding DNA: TGCGCCAGCAGCTTGCGGGCAGGGGGGAGCACAGATACGCAGTATTTT.

The chain uses TRBV3-1 (or the pseudogene TRBV3-2) and TRBJ2-7; D is perhaps TRBD1 (6 bases). The V end lost 5 bases, the J end lost 3 bases, and 8 bases lay between the germline ends. This CDR3 is built from 12 residues. CDR1 and CDR2 from the germline V gene are LGHDT and YNNKEL (reference sequence). The CDR3 reads CASSAQGYEQYF. Written as DNA, the CDR3 is TGTGCCAGCAGCGCACAGGGCTACGAGCAGTACTTC.

The chain has TRBV2 and TRBJ1-2, with D uncertain. V was shortened by 6 bases and J by 7 bases, with 9 bases between the two germline ends. CDR3 length equals 11 residues. Germline V gene sequence: CDR1 SNHLY, CDR2 FYNNEI. CDR3 residues: CASRYESGYTF. As DNA, the CDR3 is TGTGCCAGCAGATACGAGTCTGGCTACACCTTC.

The chain joins TRBV5-5 to TRBJ2-2; 7 nucleotides align to TRBD1. The V gene end was trimmed by 4 bases and the J gene end by 3 bases; junction bases not matched to a gene: 9. The CDR3 covers 16 residues. Germline V gives CDR1 SGHKS, CDR2 YYEKEE (reference sequence). The CDR3 protein is CASSPYRGRDTGELFF. DNA for the CDR3: TGTGCCAGCAGCCCTTACAGGGGTCGGGACACCGGGGAGCTGTTTTTT.

The chain joins TRBV11-2 to TRBJ1-4; 7 nucleotides agree with TRBD1. There are 14 residues in the CDR3. Germline lookup yields CDR1 SGHAT and CDR2 FQNNGV. After removal of 6 bases from V and 5 bases from J, the junction contained 6 bases not matched to a gene. This CDR3 reads CASRTGTANEKLFF. The DNA of the CDR3 is TGTGCCAGCAGAACCGGGACAGCAAATGAAAAACTGTTTTTT.

The chain joins TRBV3-1 (or the pseudogene TRBV3-2) to TRBJ1-1; D ambiguous. Germline V gives CDR1 LGHDT, CDR2 YNNKEL (reference sequence). This CDR3 is 18 amino acids long. Trimming cost V 0 bases and J 1 base, with 18 bases left between them. CDR3 region: CASSQEMEKQPANTEAFF. CDR3 coding DNA: TGTGCCAGCAGCCAAGAAATGGAAAAACAGCCAGCGAACACTGAAGCTTTCTTT.

This clone showed up just a few times. J is TRBJ1-4 and V is TRBV7-9; 7 bases match TRBD1. CDR3 length: 14 residues. Unmatched junction bases numbered 4, after V lost 5 bases and J lost 4 bases. Germline-derived CDR1 and CDR2 are SEHNR and FQNEAQ (reference sequence). This CDR3 reads CASSLTGVNEKLFF. The CDR3 region has the DNA TGTGCCAGCAGCCTTACAGGGGTTAATGAAAAACTGTTTTTT.

This clone is a singleton in its sample. The chain combines TRBV28 with TRBJ1-2, with TRBD1 as a possible D gene (6 bases). Trimming took off 10 bases at V and 5 bases at J, with 17 bases between the two ends. Germline V gives CDR1 MDHEN, CDR2 SYDVKM. The CDR3 spans 13 residues. The CDR3 nucleotides read TGTGCCATACATGTGGGGGCGAGATATGGCTACACCTTC. Amino acids: CAIHVGARYGYTF.

The chain joins TRBV18 to TRBJ1-2; the match to TRBD1 covers 10 bases. CDR3 size: 15 residues. CDR1 and CDR2 from the germline V gene are KGHSH and LQKENI. The V gene end was trimmed by 5 bases and the J gene end by 5 bases; junction bases not matched to a gene: 8. This CDR3 reads CASSETGGKGYGYTF. The CDR3, as DNA: TGTGCCAGCTCAGAGACAGGGGGCAAGGGTTATGGCTACACCTTC.

CDR3 in amino acids: CASSGRGEVFNSPLHF. CDR3 nucleotide sequence: TGTGCCAGCAGTGGCAGGGGAGAAGTCTTCAATTCACCCCTCCACTTT. The chain uses TRBV6-1 and TRBJ1-6, with D maybe TRBD1 (6 bases). The CDR3 is 16 residues long. Germline CDR1 is MNHNS and CDR2 is SASEGT. V lost 4 bases, J lost 7 bases, and 17 bases lay in between.

This clone has only one observation. The chain carries TRBV5-6 and TRBJ2-7; TRBD1 matches 7 bases. The germline V gene encodes CDR1 SGHDT and CDR2 YYEEEE. Losses at the gene ends were 2 bases for V and 4 bases for J; bases not matched to a gene: 6. The CDR3 extends over 14 amino acids. CDR3: CASSFRYRGYEQYF. Written as DNA, the CDR3 is TGTGCCAGCAGCTTTAGGTACAGGGGTTACGAGCAGTACTTC.

CDR3 sequence: CASSLGDITDTQYF. Written as DNA, the CDR3 is TGTGCCAGCAGCTTAGGGGACATCACAGATACGCAGTATTTT. The chain couples TRBV7-9 to TRBJ2-3; possible D gene TRBD1, 6 bases. From germline, CDR1 is SEHNR and CDR2 FQNEAQ (reference sequence). Trimming shortened V by 1 base and J by 2 bases, and 7 bases separated the two germline ends. The CDR3 loop spans 14 amino acids. Using reference TRBV7-9 and TRBJ2-3 for the parts outside the CDR3, the full variable domain is DTGVSQNPRHKITKRGQNVTFRCDPISEHNRLYWYRQTLGQGPEFLTYFQNEAQLEKSRLLSDRFSAERPKGSFSTLEIQRTEQGDSAMYLCASSLGDITDTQYFGPGTRLTVL.

This chain links TRBV7-8 with TRBJ1-2; a weak D match, TRBD1 (5 bases). Trimming stripped 6 bases from V and 4 bases from J, with 12 bases between. The CDR3 totals 13 residues. The V gene's germline CDR1 is SGHVS and CDR2 FQNEAQ. CDR3 sequence: CASSLWGRYGYTF. The CDR3 DNA reads TGTGCCAGCAGTCTGTGGGGCCGCTATGGCTACACCTTC.

The chain carries TRBV6-1 and TRBJ2-4, with 9 bases lining up with TRBD1. There are 18 residues in the CDR3. CDR1 and CDR2 from the germline V gene are MNHNS and SASEGT. V dropped 1 base and J dropped 8; count of bases not matched to a gene: 15. The CDR3 spells CASSEDGIWDRDVDIQYF. The DNA of the CDR3 is TGTGCCAGCAGTGAAGACGGCATTTGGGACAGGGACGTGGACATTCAGTACTTC.